This entry concerns a single T cell receptor beta chain. Its antigen is not identified. The naive CD8 subset, CD45RO-negative cells positively selected for CCR7, excluded terminally differentiated effector memory CD45RA+ cells. The sample belongs to a study of shared clonotypes between healthy human individuals. Regarding the study as a whole: About 5% of naive CD4 clonotypes were shared across several donors.

J lost 4 bases, V lost 9 bases, and 8 bases had no gene match. Germline V CDR1 and CDR2: MNHEY, SMNVEV (reference sequence). The CDR3 is 15 amino acids. Only in-frame clones appear in the TCRdb table, and some are missing; sequencing was by immunoSEQ multiplex PCR. Among roughly 770,000 clones listed, 90% to 98% were seen once. Material: naive CD8+ T cells sorted from blood. The V and J genes are TRBV27 and TRBJ2-3; 12 nucleotides agree with TRBD2. This receptor was obtained from a man in his thirties or forties in good health. DNA for the CDR3: TGTGCCAGTACACTAGCGGGAGGAAGGGCAGATACGCAGTATTTT. This codes for CASTLAGGRADTQYF.